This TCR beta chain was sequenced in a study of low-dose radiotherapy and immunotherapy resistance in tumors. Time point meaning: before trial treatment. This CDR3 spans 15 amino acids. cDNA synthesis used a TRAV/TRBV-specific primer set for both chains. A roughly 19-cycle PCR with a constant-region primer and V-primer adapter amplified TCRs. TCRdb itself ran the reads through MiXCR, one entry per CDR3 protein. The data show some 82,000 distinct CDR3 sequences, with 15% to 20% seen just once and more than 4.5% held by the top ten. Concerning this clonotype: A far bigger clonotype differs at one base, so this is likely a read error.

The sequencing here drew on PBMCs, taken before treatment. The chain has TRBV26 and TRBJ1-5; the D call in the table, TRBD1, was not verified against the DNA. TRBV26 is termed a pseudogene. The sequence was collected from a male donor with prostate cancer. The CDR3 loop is CAISTGTESNHPQHF. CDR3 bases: TGTGCCATCAGTACCGGGACAGAGAGCAATCATCCCCAGCATTTT.